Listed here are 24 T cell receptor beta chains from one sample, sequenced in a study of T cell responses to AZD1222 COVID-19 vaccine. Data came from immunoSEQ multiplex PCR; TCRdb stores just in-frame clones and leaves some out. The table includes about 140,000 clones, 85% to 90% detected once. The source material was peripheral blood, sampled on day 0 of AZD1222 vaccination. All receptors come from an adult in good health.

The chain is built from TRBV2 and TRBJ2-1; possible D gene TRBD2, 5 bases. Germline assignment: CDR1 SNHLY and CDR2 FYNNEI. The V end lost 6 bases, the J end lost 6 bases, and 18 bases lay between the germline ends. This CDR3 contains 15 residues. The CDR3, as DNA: TGTGCCAGCAGGGTCAGGAAGACTACCTCCAATGAGCAGTTCTTC. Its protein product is CASRVRKTTSNEQFF.

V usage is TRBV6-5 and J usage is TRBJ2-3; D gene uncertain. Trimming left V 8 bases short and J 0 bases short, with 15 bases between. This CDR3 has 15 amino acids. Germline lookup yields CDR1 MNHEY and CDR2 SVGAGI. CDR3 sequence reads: CASLGWGLSTDTQYF. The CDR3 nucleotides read TGTGCCAGCCTAGGGTGGGGTCTCAGCACAGATACGCAGTATTTT.

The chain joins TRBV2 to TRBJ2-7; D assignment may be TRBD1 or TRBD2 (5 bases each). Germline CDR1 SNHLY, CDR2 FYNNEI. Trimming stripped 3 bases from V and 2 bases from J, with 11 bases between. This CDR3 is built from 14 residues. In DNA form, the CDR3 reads TGTGCCAGCAGTGATGGGGACCCTCCCTACGAGCAGTACTTC. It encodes CASSDGDPPYEQYF.

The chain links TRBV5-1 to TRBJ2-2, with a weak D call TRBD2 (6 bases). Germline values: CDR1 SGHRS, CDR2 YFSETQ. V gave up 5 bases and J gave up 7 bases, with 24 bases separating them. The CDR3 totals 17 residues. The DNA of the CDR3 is TGCGCCAGCAGGGCCCGCGCTGACGGGGGATTTGGCGGGGAGCTGTTTTTT. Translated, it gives CASRARADGGFGGELFF.

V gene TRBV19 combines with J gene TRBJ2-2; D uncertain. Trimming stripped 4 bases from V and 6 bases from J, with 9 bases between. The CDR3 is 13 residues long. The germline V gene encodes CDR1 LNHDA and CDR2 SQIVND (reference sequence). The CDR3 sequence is CASSRSGPGELFF. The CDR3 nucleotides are TGTGCCAGTAGTAGGTCGGGTCCCGGGGAGCTGTTTTTT.

The CDR3 DNA follows: TGTGCCTGGAGGGACAGGGGACGGGCCGGGGAGCTGTTTTTT. Protein sequence: CAWRDRGRAGELFF. J is TRBJ2-2 and V is TRBV30; 9 nucleotides match TRBD1. The V and J ends lost 3 bases and 6 bases, in that order; junction bases with no gene match: 5. This CDR3 region has 14 residues. The germline V gene has CDR1 GTSNPN and CDR2 SVGIG (reference sequence).

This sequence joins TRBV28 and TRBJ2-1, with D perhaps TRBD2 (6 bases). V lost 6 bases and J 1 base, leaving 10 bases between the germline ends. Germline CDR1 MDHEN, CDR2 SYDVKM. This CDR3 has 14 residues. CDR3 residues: CASRGSGSYNEQFF. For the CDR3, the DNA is TGTGCCAGCAGGGGAAGCGGGTCCTACAATGAGCAGTTCTTC.

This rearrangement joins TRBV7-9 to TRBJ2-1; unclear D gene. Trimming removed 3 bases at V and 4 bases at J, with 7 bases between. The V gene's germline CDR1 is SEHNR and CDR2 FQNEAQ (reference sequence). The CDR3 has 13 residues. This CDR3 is CASSFLPYNEQFF. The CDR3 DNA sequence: TGTGCCAGCAGCTTTCTACCGTACAATGAGCAGTTCTTC.

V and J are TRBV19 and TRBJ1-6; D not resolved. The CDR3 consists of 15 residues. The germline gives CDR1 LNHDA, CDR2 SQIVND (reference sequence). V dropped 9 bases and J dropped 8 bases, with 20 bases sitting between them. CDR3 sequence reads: CASQLGFVRDSPLHF. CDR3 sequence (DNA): TGTGCCAGCCAACTGGGATTCGTGAGGGATTCACCCCTCCACTTT.

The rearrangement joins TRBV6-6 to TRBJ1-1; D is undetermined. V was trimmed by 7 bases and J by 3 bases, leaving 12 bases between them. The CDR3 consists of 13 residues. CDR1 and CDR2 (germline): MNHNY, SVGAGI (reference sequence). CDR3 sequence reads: CASTERIHTEAFF. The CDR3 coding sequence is TGTGCCAGCACCGAACGGATTCACACTGAAGCTTTCTTT.

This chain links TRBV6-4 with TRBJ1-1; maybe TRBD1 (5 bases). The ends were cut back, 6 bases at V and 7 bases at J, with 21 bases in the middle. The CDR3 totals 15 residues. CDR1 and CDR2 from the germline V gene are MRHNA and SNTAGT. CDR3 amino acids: CASRETIGQGREAFF. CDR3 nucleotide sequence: TGTGCCAGCAGAGAAACTATCGGACAAGGCCGTGAAGCTTTCTTT.

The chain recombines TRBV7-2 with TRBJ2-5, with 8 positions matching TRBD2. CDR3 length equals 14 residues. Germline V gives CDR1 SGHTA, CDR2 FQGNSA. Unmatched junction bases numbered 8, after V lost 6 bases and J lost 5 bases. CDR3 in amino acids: CASRPTSGSETQYF. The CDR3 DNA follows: TGTGCCAGCAGGCCCACTAGCGGTTCTGAGACCCAGTACTTC.

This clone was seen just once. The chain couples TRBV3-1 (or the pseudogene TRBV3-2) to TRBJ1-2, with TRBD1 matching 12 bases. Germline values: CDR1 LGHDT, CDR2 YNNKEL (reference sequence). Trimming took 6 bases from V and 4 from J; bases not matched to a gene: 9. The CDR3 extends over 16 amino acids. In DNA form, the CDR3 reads TGTGCCAGCAGATTCGGGACAGGGGGCCCGGGCTATGGCTACACCTTC. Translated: CASRFGTGGPGYGYTF.

The CDR3 spells CASSKGLAASYEQYF. The CDR3 DNA reads TGTGCCAGCAGCAAGGGACTAGCGGCCTCCTACGAGCAGTACTTC. The chain carries TRBV6-5 and TRBJ2-7, with 11 nucleotides matching TRBD2. The length of the CDR3 is 15 residues. J gave up 0 bases and V 6 bases, and 4 bases lay outside the gene matches. Germline CDR1 is MNHEY and CDR2 is SVGAGI.

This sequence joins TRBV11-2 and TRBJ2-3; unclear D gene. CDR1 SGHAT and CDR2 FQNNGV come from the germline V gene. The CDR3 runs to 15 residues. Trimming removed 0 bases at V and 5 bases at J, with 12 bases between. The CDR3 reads CASSLDLQRRDTQYF. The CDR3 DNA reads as TGTGCCAGCAGCTTAGATCTACAGAGGCGAGATACGCAGTATTTT.

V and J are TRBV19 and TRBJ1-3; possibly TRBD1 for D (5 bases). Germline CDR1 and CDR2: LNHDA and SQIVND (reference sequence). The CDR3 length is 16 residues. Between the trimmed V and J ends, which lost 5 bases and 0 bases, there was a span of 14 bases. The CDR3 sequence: CASSLTATFSGNTIYF. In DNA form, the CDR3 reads TGTGCCAGTAGTCTGACAGCCACGTTCTCTGGAAACACCATATATTTT.

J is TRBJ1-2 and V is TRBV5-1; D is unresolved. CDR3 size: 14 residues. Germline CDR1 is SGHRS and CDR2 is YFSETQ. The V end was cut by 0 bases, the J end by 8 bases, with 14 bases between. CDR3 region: CASSLEPLWGGYTF. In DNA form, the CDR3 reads TGCGCCAGCAGCTTGGAACCACTTTGGGGAGGCTACACCTTC.

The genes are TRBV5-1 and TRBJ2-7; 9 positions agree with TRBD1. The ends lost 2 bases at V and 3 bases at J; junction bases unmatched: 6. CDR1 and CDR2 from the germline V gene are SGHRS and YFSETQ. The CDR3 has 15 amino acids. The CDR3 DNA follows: TGCGCCAGCAGCTTTGGGGGACAGGGAAGCTACGAGCAGTACTTC. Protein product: CASSFGGQGSYEQYF.

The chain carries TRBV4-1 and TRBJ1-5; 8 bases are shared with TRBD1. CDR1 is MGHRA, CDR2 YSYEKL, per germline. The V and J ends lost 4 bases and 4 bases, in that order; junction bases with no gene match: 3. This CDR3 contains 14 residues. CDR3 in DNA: TGCGCCAGCAGCCCCCGACAGGGGAATCAGCCCCAGCATTTT. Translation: CASSPRQGNQPQHF.

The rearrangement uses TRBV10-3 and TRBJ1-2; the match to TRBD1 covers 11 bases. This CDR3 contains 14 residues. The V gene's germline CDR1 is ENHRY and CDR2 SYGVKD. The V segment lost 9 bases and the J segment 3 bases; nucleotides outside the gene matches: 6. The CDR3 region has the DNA TGTGCCATTGCCCTGGGACAGGGGGACTATGGCTACACCTTC. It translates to CAIALGQGDYGYTF.

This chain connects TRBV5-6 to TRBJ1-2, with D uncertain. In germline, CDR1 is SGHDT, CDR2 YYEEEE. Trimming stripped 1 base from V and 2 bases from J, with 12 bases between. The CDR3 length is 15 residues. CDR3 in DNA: TGTGCCAGCAGCTTGCTACAGCTTCCAAACTATGGCTACACCTTC. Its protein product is CASSLLQLPNYGYTF. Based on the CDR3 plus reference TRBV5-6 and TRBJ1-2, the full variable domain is DAGVTQSPTHLIKTRGQQVTLRCSPKSGHDTVSWYQQALGQGPQFIFQYYEEEERQRGNFPDRFSGHQFPNYSSELNVNALLLGDSALYLCASSLLQLPNYGYTFGSGTRLTVV.

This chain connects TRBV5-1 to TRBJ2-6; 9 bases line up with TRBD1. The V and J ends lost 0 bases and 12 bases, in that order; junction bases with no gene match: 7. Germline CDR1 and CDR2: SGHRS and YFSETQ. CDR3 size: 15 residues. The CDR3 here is CASSLAGTGQPVLTF. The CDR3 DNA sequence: TGCGCCAGCAGCTTGGCCGGGACAGGGCAGCCCGTCCTGACTTTC.

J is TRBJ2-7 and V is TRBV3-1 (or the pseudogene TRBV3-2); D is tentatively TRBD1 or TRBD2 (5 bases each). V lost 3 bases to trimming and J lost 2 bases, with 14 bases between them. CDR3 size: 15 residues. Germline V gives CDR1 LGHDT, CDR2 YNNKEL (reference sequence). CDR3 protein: CASSQGSTGPYEQYF. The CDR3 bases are TGTGCCAGCAGCCAGGGTTCAACGGGACCCTACGAGCAGTACTTC.

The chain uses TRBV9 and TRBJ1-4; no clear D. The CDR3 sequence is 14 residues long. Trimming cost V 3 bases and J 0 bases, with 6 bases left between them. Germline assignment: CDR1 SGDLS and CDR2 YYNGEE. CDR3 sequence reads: CASSAGTTNEKLFF. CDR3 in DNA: TGTGCCAGCAGCGCCGGGACAACTAATGAAAAACTGTTTTTT. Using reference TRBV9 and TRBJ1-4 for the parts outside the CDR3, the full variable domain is DSGVTQTPKHLITATGQRVTLRCSPRSGDLSVYWYQQSLDQGLQFLIQYYNGEERAKGNILERFSAQQFPDLHSELNLSSLELGDSALYFCASSAGTTNEKLFFGSGTQLSVL.